Listed here is a single TCR beta chain. In the authors' methods: Scientists estimated how many nucleated cells there were by amplifying reference gene primers. The protocol was immunoSEQ multiplex PCR, while the TCRdb copy is restricted to in-frame clones and leaves out a portion. That table supplies the V and J calls and clone size; D and trimming were determined from the DNA. Altogether roughly 260,000 clones are present, around nine tenths being singletons, with the ten largest covering about 9.8%. This sample stems from a study of blood T cell repertoires in COVID-19. For the study at large: COVID-19 samples collected from the United States, Italy and Spain covered acute and convalescent phases. T cells, B-cell-depleted T cells, or PBMCs provided the cDNA or gDNA that served as material.

The germline V gene encodes CDR1 SGHTA and CDR2 FQGNSA. The CDR3 is 15 amino acids. V was cut by 5 bases and J by 2 bases, with 14 bases left in between. This receptor was taken from a man aged 35 to 55 who had recovered from COVID-19. The sequenced material came from peripheral blood. The rearrangement uses TRBV7-2 and TRBJ2-3; D perhaps matches TRBD2 (7 bases). The CDR3, as DNA: TGTGCCAGCAGCCCCAGTCGGGGGGCCACAGATACGCAGTATTTT. Translated: CASSPSRGATDTQYF.